This TCR beta chain was recovered during a study of T cells in Graves' hyperthyroidism and ophthalmopathy. Study as a whole: Staff took peripheral blood when the initial diagnosis was made, before any treatment began.

RNA transcripts provided the source from which TCR beta CDR3 regions were amplified. The HTBI primer set was used in a first-round RT-PCR of the TCR CDR3. TCRdb independently ran MiXCR on the multiplex PCR reads; one entry per CDR3 protein. The table has 460,000 or so distinct CDR3 sequences, 13% to 15% seen once. CDR3 length equals 16 residues. The germline gives CDR1 DFQATT, CDR2 SNEGSKA (reference sequence). V gave up 1 base and J gave up 5 bases; unmatched junction bases: 7. The clonotype comes from a woman between 18 and 29 years old with Graves' hyperthyroidism. What was sequenced was blood. The V call is TRBV20-1, the J call TRBJ2-1, with 11 bases matching TRBD2. The chain's CDR3 is CSARGETSGKHNEQFF. The CDR3 nucleotides are TGCAGTGCTAGAGGGGAGACTAGCGGGAAACACAATGAGCAGTTCTTC.